The 15 T cell receptor beta chains reported below all come from one sample, sequenced in a study of blood T cells in healthy people across ages. Primers used in a second PCR of about 7 to 11 cycles were a sample-barcoded 5' primer and a J-beta primer mix. TCRdb processed the 5' RACE reads anew with MiXCR; each CDR3 protein has one entry. The sample lists over a million distinct CDR3 sequences, around 43% seen once, with over 15% in the top ten. The specimen sequenced was blood. The source of these receptors is a woman in her fifties or sixties in good health.

This clonotype appeared a few times. The chain employs TRBV18 and TRBJ2-6, with D perhaps TRBD2 (5 bases). The V end was cut by 1 base, the J end by 4 bases, with 11 bases between. There are 16 residues in the CDR3. Germline assignment: CDR1 KGHSH and CDR2 LQKENI. The CDR3: CASSPLPGMGANVLTF. CDR3 nucleotides: TGTGCCAGCTCACCACTACCGGGGATGGGGGCCAACGTCCTGACTTTC.

This clonotype was detected a few times. The gene calls are TRBV18 and TRBJ2-1; 10 bases are shared with TRBD2. The ends lost 3 bases at V and 4 bases at J; junction bases unmatched: 3. Germline CDR1 KGHSH, CDR2 LQKENI. This CDR3 is built from 15 residues. The CDR3 sequence: CASSPGTSEYNEQFF. The DNA of the CDR3 is TGTGCCAGCTCACCCGGGACTAGCGAATACAATGAGCAGTTCTTC.

This clonotype has only one observation. This rearrangement joins TRBV28 to TRBJ2-1, with D perhaps being TRBD1 or TRBD2 (7 bases each). The CDR3 has 14 residues. Germline values: CDR1 MDHEN, CDR2 SYDVKM. Trimming left V 8 bases short and J 4 bases short, with 15 bases between. The CDR3 region is CASPPGGAYNEQFF. The CDR3 region has the DNA TGTGCCAGCCCACCAGGGGGGGCGTACAATGAGCAGTTCTTC. Filled out from reference TRBV28 and TRBJ2-1, the complete variable domain reads DVKVTQSSRYLVKRTGEKVFLECVQDMDHENMFWYRQDPGLGLRLIYFSYDVKMKEKGDIPEGYSVSREKKERFSLILESASTNQTSMYLCASPPGGAYNEQFFGPGTRLTVL.

The chain employs TRBV15 and TRBJ2-3; D not resolved. Trimming took off 1 base at V and 2 bases at J, with 4 bases between the two ends. The CDR3 runs 13 residues. Germline V lookup: CDR1 LNHNV, CDR2 YYDKDF (reference sequence). This chain's CDR3 is CATSRGPTDTQYF. For the CDR3, the DNA is TGTGCCACCAGCAGAGGCCCCACAGATACGCAGTATTTT.

This clonotype was counted between two and nine times. The gene calls are TRBV7-8 and TRBJ2-7; TRBD2 aligns across 13 bases. CDR1 SGHVS and CDR2 FQNEAQ come from the germline V gene. There are 16 residues in the CDR3. J gave up 0 bases and V 4 bases, and 3 bases lay outside the gene matches. The CDR3 protein is CASSSGLAGFSYEQYF. The CDR3 nucleotides read TGTGCCAGCAGCTCGGGACTAGCGGGATTCTCCTACGAGCAGTACTTC.

This chain connects TRBV6-1 to TRBJ1-1; 8 bases fit TRBD1. The CDR3 has 15 amino acids. Per germline, CDR1 MNHNS and CDR2 SASEGT. V trimming: 5 bases; J trimming: 1 base; junction bases outside the gene matches: 6. CDR3 sequence reads: CASSNHRGANTEAFF. The CDR3 DNA sequence: TGTGCCAGCAGTAACCACAGGGGGGCGAACACTGAAGCTTTCTTT.

The chain links TRBV20-1 to TRBJ2-1, with D perhaps TRBD2 (6 bases). V lost 6 bases and J lost 3, with 15 bases in between. The CDR3 spans 14 residues. Germline V CDR1 and CDR2: DFQATT, SNEGSKA (reference sequence). CDR3 loop: CSAAAPEGYNEQFF. As DNA, the CDR3 is TGCAGTGCCGCGGCCCCGGAGGGCTACAATGAGCAGTTCTTC.

V is TRBV20-1 and J is TRBJ2-4; TRBD2 matches at 8 bases. The germline V gene encodes CDR1 DFQATT and CDR2 SNEGSKA (reference sequence). Trimming took 0 bases from V and 15 from J; bases not matched to a gene: 7. This CDR3 is 12 amino acids long. The CDR3 region has the DNA TGCAGTGCTAGAGATCAGGCCGGGGGGGTGTACTTC. The encoded protein is CSARDQAGGVYF.

The V call is TRBV5-1, the J call TRBJ2-1; 12 positions match TRBD2. The CDR3 totals 17 residues. Germline lookup yields CDR1 SGHRS and CDR2 YFSETQ. The J segment lost 13 bases and the V segment lost 4 bases, leaving 18 bases of the junction unmatched. The CDR3 sequence: CASSAGGTSGRRETQFF. The CDR3 DNA is TGCGCCAGCAGCGCGGGCGGAACTAGCGGGAGGCGAGAGACCCAGTTCTTC.

J is TRBJ1-4 and V is TRBV12-5, with D possibly TRBD1 on 6 matching bases. The V gene lost 6 bases and the J gene lost 1 base, with 18 bases spanning the gap. The germline gives CDR1 LGHNT, CDR2 FRNRAP. This CDR3 has 17 amino acids. The CDR3: CASGSFPRGGTNEKLFF. DNA for the CDR3: TGTGCTAGTGGCTCCTTTCCCAGGGGCGGAACTAATGAAAAACTGTTTTTT.

V is TRBV7-2 and J is TRBJ2-1, with D maybe TRBD2 (6 bases). This CDR3 region has 17 residues. Germline CDR1 and CDR2: SGHTA and FQGNSA. Trimming took off 2 bases at V and 2 bases at J, with 16 bases between the two ends. The CDR3 here is CASSLFLASATYNEQFF. The CDR3, as DNA: TGTGCCAGCAGCTTATTTCTGGCTAGCGCGACCTACAATGAGCAGTTCTTC.

This CDR3 reads CSVERVPNTEAFF. The CDR3 bases are TGCAGCGTTGAGAGGGTGCCGAACACTGAAGCTTTCTTT. V and J are TRBV29-1 and TRBJ1-1, with D uncertain. CDR1 is SQVTM and CDR2 is ANQGSEA in the germline V gene. This CDR3 spans 13 amino acids. V lost 3 bases and J lost 1, with 9 bases in between. The whole variable domain, remainder taken from reference TRBV29-1 and TRBJ1-1, is SAVISQKPSRDICQRGTSLTIQCQVDSQVTMMFWYRQQPGQSLTLIATANQGSEATYESGFVIDKFPISRPNLTFSTLTVSNMSPEDSSIYLCSVERVPNTEAFFGQGTRLTVV.

A few counts support this clonotype. The V gene is TRBV10-2, the J gene TRBJ2-3; D is ambiguous. Germline V gives CDR1 WSHSY, CDR2 SAAADI. This CDR3 region has 15 residues. V was cut by 0 bases and J by 8 bases, with 15 bases left in between. The CDR3 bases are TGCGCCAGCAGTGAGTCCCCTACTTTTGGTGGTACGCAGTATTTT. This codes for CASSESPTFGGTQYF.

The chain uses TRBV6-5 and TRBJ2-2; 8 bases agree with TRBD2. Germline trimming cut 6 bases from V and 7 bases from J; bases unmatched to any gene: 13. CDR1 and CDR2 (germline): MNHEY, SVGAGI. This CDR3 has 16 amino acids. The CDR3 coding sequence is TGTGCCAGCAGACCTGGGTTCGGGAGGGTCGGCGGGGAGCTGTTTTTT. It translates to CASRPGFGRVGGELFF.

The chain employs TRBV20-1 and TRBJ2-3; D might be TRBD2 (6 bases). This CDR3 contains 17 residues. Germline V gene data show CDR1 as DFQATT and CDR2 as SNEGSKA (reference sequence). The germline V and J ends were trimmed by 6 bases and 4 bases, with 26 bases remaining between them. The CDR3 nucleotides read TGCAGTGCCCTACCGGGACTGGCGCGTTCTAACGCAGATACGCAGTATTTT. Translation gives CSALPGLARSNADTQYF.